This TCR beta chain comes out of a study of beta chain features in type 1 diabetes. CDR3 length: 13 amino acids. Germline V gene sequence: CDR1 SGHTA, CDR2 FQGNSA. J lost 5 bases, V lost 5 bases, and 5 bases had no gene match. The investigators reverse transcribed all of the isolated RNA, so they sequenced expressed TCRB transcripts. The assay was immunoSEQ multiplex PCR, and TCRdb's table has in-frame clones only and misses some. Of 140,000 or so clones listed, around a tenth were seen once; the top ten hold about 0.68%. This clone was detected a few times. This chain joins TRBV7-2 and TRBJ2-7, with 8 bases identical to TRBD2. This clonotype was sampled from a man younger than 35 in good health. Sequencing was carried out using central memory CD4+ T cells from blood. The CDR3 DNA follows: TGTGCCAGCAGCATCCCGGGAGGGAACGAGCAGTACTTC. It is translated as CASSIPGGNEQYF.